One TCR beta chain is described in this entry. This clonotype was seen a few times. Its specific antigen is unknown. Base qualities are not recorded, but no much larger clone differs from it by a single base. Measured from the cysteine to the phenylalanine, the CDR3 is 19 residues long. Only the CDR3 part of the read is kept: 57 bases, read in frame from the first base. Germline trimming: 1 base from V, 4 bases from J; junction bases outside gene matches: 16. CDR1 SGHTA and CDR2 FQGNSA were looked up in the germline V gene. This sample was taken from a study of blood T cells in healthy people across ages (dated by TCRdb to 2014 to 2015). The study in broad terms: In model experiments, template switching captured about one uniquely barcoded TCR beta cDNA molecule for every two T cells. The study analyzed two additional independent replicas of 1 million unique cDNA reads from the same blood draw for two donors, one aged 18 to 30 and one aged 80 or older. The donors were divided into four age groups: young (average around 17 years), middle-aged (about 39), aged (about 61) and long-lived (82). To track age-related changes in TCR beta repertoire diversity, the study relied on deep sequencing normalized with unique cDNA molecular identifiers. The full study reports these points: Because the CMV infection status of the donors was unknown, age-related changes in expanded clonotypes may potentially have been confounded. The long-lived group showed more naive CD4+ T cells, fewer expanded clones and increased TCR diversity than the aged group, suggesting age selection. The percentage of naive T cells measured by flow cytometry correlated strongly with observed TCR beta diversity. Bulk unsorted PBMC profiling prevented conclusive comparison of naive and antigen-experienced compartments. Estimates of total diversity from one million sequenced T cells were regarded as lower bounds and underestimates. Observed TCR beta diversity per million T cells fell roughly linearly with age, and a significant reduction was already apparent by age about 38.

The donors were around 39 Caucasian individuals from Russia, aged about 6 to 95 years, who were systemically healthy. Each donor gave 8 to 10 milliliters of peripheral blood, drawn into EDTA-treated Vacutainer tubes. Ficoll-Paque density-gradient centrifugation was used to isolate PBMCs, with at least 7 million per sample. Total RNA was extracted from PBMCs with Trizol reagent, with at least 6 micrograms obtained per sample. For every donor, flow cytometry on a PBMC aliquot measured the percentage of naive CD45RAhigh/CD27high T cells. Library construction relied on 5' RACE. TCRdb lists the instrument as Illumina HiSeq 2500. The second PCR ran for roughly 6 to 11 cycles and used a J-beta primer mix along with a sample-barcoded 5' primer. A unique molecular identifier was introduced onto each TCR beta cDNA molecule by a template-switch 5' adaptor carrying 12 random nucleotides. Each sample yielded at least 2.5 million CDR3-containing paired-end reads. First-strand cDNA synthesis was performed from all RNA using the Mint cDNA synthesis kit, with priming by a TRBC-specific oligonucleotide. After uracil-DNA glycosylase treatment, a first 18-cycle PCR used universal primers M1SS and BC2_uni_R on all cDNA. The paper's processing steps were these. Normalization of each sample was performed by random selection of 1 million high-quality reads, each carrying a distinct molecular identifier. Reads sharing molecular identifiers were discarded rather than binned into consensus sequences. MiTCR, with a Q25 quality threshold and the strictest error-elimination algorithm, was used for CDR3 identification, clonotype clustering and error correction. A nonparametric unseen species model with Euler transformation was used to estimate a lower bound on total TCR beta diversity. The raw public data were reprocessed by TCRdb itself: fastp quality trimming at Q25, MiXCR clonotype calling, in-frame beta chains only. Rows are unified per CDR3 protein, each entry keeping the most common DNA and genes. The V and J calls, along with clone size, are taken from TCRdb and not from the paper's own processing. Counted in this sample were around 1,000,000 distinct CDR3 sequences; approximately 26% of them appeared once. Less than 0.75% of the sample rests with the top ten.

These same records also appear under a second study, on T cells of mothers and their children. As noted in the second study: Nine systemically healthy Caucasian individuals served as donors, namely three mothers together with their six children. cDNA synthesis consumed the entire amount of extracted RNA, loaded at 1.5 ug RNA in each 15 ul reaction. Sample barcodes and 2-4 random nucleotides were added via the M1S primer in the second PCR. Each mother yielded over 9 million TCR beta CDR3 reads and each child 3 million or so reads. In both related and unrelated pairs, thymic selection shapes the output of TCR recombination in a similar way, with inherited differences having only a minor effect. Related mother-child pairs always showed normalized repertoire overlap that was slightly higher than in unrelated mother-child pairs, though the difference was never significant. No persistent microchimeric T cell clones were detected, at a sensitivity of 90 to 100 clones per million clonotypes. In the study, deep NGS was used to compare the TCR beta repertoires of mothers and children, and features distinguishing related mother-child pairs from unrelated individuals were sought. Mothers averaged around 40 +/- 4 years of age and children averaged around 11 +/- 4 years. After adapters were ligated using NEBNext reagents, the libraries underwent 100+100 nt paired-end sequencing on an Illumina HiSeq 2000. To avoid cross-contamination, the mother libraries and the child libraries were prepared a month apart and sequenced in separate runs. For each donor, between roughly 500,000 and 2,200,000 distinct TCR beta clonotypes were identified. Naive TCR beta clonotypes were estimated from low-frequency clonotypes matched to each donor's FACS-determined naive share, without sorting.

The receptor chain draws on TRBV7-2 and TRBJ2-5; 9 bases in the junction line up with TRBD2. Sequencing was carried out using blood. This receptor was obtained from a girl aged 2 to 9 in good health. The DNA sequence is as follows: TGTGCCAGCAGCTTAGTTGGCGGGGGGGCTTCTCGGGAGGGAGAGACCCAGTACTTC. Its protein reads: CASSLVGGGASREGETQYF.